This TCR beta chain stems from a study of blood T cell repertoires in COVID-19. Produced via immunoSEQ multiplex PCR; TCRdb's table is partial and in-frame only. Among around 330,000 clones listed, around 85% were seen once. CDR3 size: 14 residues. Trimming cost V 3 bases and J 3 bases; bases outside gene matches: 4. Germline V lookup: CDR1 DFQATT, CDR2 SNEGSKA (reference sequence). The chain recombines TRBV20-1 with TRBJ1-5, with TRBD1 matching over 8 bases. The sample comprised PBMCs or T cells enriched from blood (not recorded which). The TCR comes from a woman aged 25 to 39 who had been exposed to COVID-19. The CDR3 protein is CSASVGQVNQPQHF. As DNA, the CDR3 is TGCAGTGCTAGTGTGGGACAGGTCAATCAGCCCCAGCATTTT.